This T cell receptor (beta chain) was identified during a study of blood T cell repertoires in COVID-19. The method was immunoSEQ multiplex PCR; TCRdb's version includes in-frame clones alone and lacks a portion of them. Seen here are hundreds of thousands of clones, 82% observed once, and the top ten hold approximately 5%. This clonotype was sampled from a middle-aged man who had been exposed to COVID-19. The specimen was PBMCs or T cells enriched from blood (not recorded which).

CDR3 sequence (DNA): TGCGCCAGCAGCTTGGGACAGGGGCAGTACACTGAAGCTTTCTTT. Translation gives CASSLGQGQYTEAFF. The chain is built from TRBV5-1 and TRBJ1-1, with 8 bases aligning to TRBD1. This CDR3 has 15 residues. V lost 0 bases to trimming and J lost 3 bases; unmatched junction nucleotides: 4. The germline CDR1 and CDR2 sequences are SGHRS and YFSETQ.